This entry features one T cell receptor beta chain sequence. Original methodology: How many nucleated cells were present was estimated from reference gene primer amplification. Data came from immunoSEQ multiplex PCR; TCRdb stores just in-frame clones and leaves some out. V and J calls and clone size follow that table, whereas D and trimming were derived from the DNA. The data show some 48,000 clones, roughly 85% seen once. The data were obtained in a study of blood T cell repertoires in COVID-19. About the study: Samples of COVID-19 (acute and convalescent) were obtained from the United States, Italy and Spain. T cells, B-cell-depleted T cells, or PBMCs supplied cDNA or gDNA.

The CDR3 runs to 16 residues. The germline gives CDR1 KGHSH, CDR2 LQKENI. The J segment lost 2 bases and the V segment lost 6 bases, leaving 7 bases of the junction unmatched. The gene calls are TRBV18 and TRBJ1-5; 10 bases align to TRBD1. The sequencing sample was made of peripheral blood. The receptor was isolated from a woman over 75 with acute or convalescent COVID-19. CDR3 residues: CASSSFGTGGNQPQHF. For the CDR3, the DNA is TGTGCCAGCTCCTCATTCGGGACAGGGGGCAATCAGCCCCAGCATTTT.